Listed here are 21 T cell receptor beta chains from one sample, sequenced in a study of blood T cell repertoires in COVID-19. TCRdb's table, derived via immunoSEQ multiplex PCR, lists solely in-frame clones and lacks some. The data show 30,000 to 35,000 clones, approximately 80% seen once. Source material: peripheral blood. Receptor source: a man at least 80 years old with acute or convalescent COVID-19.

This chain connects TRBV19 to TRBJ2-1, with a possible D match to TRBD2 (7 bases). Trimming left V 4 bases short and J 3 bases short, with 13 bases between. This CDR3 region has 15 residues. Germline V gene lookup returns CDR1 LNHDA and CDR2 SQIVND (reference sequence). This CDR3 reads CASSTGGHIYNEQFF. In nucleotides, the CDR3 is TGTGCCAGTAGTACGGGGGGACACATCTACAATGAGCAGTTCTTC.

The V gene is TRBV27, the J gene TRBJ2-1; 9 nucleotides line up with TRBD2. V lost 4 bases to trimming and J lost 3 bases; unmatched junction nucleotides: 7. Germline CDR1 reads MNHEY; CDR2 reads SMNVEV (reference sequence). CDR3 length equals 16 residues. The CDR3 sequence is CASSSLGSGGYNEQFF. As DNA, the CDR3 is TGTGCCAGCAGTTCCCTGGGTAGCGGGGGCTACAATGAGCAGTTCTTC.

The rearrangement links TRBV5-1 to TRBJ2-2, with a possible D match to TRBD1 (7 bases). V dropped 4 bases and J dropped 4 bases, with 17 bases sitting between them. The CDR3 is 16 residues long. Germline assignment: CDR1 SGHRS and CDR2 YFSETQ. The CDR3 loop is CASSPSGGSFTGELFF. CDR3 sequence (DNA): TGCGCCAGCAGCCCATCAGGGGGGTCCTTCACCGGGGAGCTGTTTTTT.

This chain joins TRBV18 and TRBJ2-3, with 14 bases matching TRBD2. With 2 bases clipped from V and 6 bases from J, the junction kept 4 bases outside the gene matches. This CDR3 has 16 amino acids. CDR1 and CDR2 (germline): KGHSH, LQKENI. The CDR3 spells CASSPGLAGGSDTQYF. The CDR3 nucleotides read TGTGCCAGCTCACCAGGACTAGCGGGGGGAAGTGATACGCAGTATTTT.

CDR3 region: CASSGQGTSGEETQYF. CDR3 coding DNA: TGTGCCAGCAGTGGCCAGGGGACTAGCGGGGAAGAGACCCAGTACTTC. The chain couples TRBV27 to TRBJ2-5, with TRBD2 matching over 13 bases. Germline values: CDR1 MNHEY, CDR2 SMNVEV (reference sequence). V gave up 5 bases and J gave up 3 bases; unmatched junction bases: 6. This CDR3 has 16 amino acids.

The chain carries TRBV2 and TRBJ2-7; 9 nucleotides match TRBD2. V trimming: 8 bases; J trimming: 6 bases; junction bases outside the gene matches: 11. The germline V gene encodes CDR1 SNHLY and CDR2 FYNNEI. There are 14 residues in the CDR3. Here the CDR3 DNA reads TGTGCCAGCCTCTGGGCGGGGGGGCAGGGCGAGCAGTACTTC. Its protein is CASLWAGGQGEQYF.

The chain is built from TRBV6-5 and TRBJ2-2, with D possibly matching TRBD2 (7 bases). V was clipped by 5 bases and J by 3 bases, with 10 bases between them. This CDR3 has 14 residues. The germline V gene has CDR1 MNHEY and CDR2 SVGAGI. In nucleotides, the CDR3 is TGTGCCAGCAGTACAGGGAGGGACACCGGGGAGCTGTTTTTT. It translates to CASSTGRDTGELFF.

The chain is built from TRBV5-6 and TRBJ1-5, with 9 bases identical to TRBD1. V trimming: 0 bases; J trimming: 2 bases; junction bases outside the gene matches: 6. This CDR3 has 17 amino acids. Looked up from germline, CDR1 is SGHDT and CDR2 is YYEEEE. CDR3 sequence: CASSLGTGGMGNQPQHF. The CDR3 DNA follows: TGTGCCAGCAGCTTGGGCACAGGGGGCATGGGCAATCAGCCCCAGCATTTT.

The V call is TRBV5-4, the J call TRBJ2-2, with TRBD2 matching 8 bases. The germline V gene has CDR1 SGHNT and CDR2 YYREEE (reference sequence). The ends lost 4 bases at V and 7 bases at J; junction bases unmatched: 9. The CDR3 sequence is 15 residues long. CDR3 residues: CASSLPGGALGELFF. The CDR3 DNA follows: TGTGCCAGCAGCCTGCCCGGGGGGGCCCTCGGGGAGCTGTTTTTT.

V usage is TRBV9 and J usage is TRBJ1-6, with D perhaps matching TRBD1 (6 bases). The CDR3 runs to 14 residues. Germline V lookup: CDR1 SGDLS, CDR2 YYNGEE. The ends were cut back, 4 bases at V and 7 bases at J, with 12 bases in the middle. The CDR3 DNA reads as TGTGCCAGCAGCATAACAGGGCGAAATTCACCCCTCCACTTT. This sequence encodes CASSITGRNSPLHF.

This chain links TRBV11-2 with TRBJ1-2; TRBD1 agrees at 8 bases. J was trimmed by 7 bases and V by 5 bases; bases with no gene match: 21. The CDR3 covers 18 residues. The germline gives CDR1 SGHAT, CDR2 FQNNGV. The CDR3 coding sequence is TGTGCCAGCAGCCCAGAAGCGGGATGGGGCAGGGGGCGAATTGGCTACACCTTC. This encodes CASSPEAGWGRGRIGYTF.

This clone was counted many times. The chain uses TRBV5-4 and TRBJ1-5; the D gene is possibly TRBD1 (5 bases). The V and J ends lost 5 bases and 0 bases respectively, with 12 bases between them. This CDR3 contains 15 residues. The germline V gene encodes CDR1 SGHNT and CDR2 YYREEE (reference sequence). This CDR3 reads CASSHDSYSNQPQHF. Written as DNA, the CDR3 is TGTGCCAGCAGTCATGACAGTTATAGCAATCAGCCCCAGCATTTT.

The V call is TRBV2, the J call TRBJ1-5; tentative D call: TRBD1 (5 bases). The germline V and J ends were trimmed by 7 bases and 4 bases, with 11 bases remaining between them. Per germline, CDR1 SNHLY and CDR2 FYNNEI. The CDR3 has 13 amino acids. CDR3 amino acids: CASKVEGNQPQHF. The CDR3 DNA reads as TGTGCCAGCAAAGTGGAGGGGAATCAGCCCCAGCATTTT.

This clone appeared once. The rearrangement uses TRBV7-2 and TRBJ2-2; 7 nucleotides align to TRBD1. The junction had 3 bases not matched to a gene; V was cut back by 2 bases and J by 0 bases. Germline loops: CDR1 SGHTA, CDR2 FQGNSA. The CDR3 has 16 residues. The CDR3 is CASSLKQGANTGELFF. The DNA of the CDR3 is TGTGCCAGCAGCTTAAAGCAGGGGGCGAACACCGGGGAGCTGTTTTTT. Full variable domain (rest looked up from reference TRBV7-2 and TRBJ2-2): GAGVSQSPSNKVTEKGKDVELRCDPISGHTALYWYRQSLGQGLEFLIYFQGNSAPDKSGLPSDRFSAERTGGSVSTLTIQRTQQEDSAVYLCASSLKQGANTGELFFGEGSRLTVL.

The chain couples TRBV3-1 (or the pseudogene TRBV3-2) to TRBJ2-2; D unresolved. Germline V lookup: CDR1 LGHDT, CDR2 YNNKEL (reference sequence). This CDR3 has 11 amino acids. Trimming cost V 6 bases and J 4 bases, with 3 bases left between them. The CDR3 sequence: CASSLTGELFF. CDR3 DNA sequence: TGTGCCAGCAGTCTCACCGGGGAGCTGTTTTTT.

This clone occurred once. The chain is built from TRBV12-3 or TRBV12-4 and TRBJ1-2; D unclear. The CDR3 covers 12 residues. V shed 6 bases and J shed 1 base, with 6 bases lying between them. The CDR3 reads CASSNSNYGYTF. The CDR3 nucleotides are TGTGCCAGCAGCAACAGTAACTATGGCTACACCTTC.

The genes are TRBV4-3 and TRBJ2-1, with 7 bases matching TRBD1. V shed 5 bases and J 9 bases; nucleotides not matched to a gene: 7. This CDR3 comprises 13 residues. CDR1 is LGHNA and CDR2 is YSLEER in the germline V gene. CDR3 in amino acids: CASSVRRDSEQFF. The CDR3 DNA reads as TGCGCCAGCAGCGTCCGTAGGGACAGTGAGCAGTTCTTC.

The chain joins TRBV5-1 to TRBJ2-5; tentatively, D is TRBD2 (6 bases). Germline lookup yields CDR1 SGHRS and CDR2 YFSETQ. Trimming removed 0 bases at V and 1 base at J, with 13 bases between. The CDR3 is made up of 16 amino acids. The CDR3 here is CASSLGTGVSQETQYF. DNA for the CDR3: TGCGCCAGCAGCTTGGGGACGGGGGTTTCCCAAGAGACCCAGTACTTC. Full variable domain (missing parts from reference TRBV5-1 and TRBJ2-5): KAGVTQTPRYLIKTRGQQVTLSCSPISGHRSVSWYQQTPGQGLQFLFEYFSETQRNKGNFPGRFSGRQFSNSRSEMNVSTLELGDSALYLCASSLGTGVSQETQYFGPGTRLLVL.

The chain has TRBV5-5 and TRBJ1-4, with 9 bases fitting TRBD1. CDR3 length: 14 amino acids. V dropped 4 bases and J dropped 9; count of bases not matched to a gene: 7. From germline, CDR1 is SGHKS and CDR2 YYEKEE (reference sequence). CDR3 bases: TGTGCCAGCAGCCTCGGGACAGGGACTAAAAAACTGTTTTTT. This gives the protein CASSLGTGTKKLFF.

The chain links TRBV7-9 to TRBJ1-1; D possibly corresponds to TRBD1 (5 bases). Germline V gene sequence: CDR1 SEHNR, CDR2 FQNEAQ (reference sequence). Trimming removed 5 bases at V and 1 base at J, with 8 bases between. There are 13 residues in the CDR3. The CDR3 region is CASSVTENTEAFF. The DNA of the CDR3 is TGTGCCAGCAGCGTGACAGAGAACACTGAAGCTTTCTTT.

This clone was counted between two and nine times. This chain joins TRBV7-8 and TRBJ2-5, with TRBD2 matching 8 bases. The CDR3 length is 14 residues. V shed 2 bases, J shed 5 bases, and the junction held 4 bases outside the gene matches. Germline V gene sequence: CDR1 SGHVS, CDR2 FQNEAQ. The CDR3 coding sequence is TGTGCCAGCAGCTTACGGGGGGGCTTGGAGACCCAGTACTTC. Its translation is CASSLRGGLETQYF. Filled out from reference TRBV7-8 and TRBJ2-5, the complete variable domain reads GAGVSQSPRYKVAKRGQDVALRCDPISGHVSLFWYQQALGQGPEFLTYFQNEAQLDKSGLPSDRFFAERPEGSVSTLKIQRTQQEDSAVYLCASSLRGGLETQYFGPGTRLLVL.